The 30 T cell receptor beta chains presented below share a single source sample, sequenced in a study of a mutant IDH1 vaccine in newly diagnosed glioma. The time point was: week 5, during vaccination. Doses consisted of 300 ug of mutant IDH1 20-mer peptide each, paired with topical imiquimod. Their antigen targets remain unknown. TCRdb's table, derived via immunoSEQ multiplex PCR, lists solely in-frame clones and lacks some. This sample has 25,000 to 30,000 clones; approximately 90% occur once, and the top ten carry about 3.6%. This specimen consisted of peripheral blood mononuclear cells (PBMCs), obtained from a glioma patient whose treatment included an IDH1 peptide vaccine. Receptors were obtained from a woman in her thirties or forties with glioma. Some clones in this sample may be carry-over from other donors' samples.

V is TRBV11-2 and J is TRBJ2-1, with D unresolved. With 1 base removed from V and 5 bases from J, the gap between germline ends came to 6 bases. From germline, CDR1 is SGHAT and CDR2 FQNNGV. The CDR3 covers 13 residues. This chain's CDR3 is CASSLGVNNEQFF. DNA of the CDR3: TGTGCCAGCAGCTTAGGTGTCAACAATGAGCAGTTCTTC.

V usage is TRBV9 and J usage is TRBJ1-2; unclear D gene. The CDR3 has 13 amino acids. Germline V CDR1 and CDR2: SGDLS, YYNGEE. Deletions cut 3 bases from V and 0 bases from J, with 6 bases between. CDR3 region: CASSEGANYGYTF. The CDR3, as DNA: TGTGCCAGCAGCGAAGGCGCTAACTATGGCTACACCTTC.

For this clone: An end of the junction does not agree with germline; a read error may underlie this. The chain links TRBV6-5 to TRBJ1-1; D call uncertain. Germline CDR1 reads MNHEY; CDR2 reads SVGAGI. The CDR3 length is 15 residues. For the CDR3, the DNA is TGTGCCAGCAGACAATCGACGGGAGAGAACGCTGAAGCTTTCTTT. As protein: CASRQSTGENAEAFF.

V is TRBV7-9 and J is TRBJ1-1, with D perhaps matching TRBD1 (5 bases). This CDR3 is 13 amino acids long. Trimming left V 5 bases short and J 4 bases short, with 11 bases between. CDR1 and CDR2 (germline): SEHNR, FQNEAQ (reference sequence). The CDR3 reads CASSARQPTEAFF. CDR3 sequence (DNA): TGTGCCAGCAGCGCGAGACAGCCCACTGAAGCTTTCTTT.

The CDR3 sequence is CASSEIWGPSYEQYF. The CDR3 DNA is TGTGCCAGCAGTGAAATTTGGGGGCCTAGCTACGAGCAGTACTTC. This sequence joins TRBV2 and TRBJ2-7; TRBD1 might be the D (6 bases). Trimming took off 2 bases at V and 3 bases at J, with 14 bases between the two ends. The CDR3 length is 15 residues. CDR1 is SNHLY and CDR2 is FYNNEI in the germline V gene.

The chain links TRBV7-8 to TRBJ2-6; D unclear. The CDR3 is made up of 15 amino acids. Germline CDR1 SGHVS, CDR2 FQNEAQ. The V gene lost 7 bases and the J gene lost 0 bases, with 10 bases spanning the gap. CDR3 sequence reads: CASTRLPSGANVLTF. The DNA for the CDR3 is TGTGCCAGCACCCGACTGCCCTCTGGGGCCAACGTCCTGACTTTC.

The chain uses TRBV28 and TRBJ1-5; D gene uncertain. Germline loops: CDR1 MDHEN, CDR2 SYDVKM. The CDR3 has 13 residues. Trimming took off 4 bases at V and 4 bases at J, with 8 bases between the two ends. This CDR3 reads CASSSQSNQPQHF. The CDR3 DNA reads TGTGCCAGCAGTTCCCAGTCGAATCAGCCCCAGCATTTT. Complete variable domain (other parts from reference TRBV28 and TRBJ1-5): DVKVTQSSRYLVKRTGEKVFLECVQDMDHENMFWYRQDPGLGLRLIYFSYDVKMKEKGDIPEGYSVSREKKERFSLILESASTNQTSMYLCASSSQSNQPQHFGDGTRLSIL.

This rearrangement joins TRBV28 to TRBJ2-7; the match to TRBD2 covers 10 bases. The V segment lost 6 bases and the J segment 1 base; nucleotides outside the gene matches: 0. The CDR3 has 13 residues. Germline V gives CDR1 MDHEN, CDR2 SYDVKM. The CDR3 loop reads CASRTSGSYEQYF. In nucleotides, the CDR3 is TGTGCCAGCAGGACTAGCGGGTCCTACGAGCAGTACTTC. The complete variable domain, with remaining parts taken from reference TRBV28 and TRBJ2-7, reads DVKVTQSSRYLVKRTGEKVFLECVQDMDHENMFWYRQDPGLGLRLIYFSYDVKMKEKGDIPEGYSVSREKKERFSLILESASTNQTSMYLCASRTSGSYEQYFGPGTRLTVT.

This CDR3 is CAISGFGTRSYEQYF. For the CDR3, the DNA is TGTGCCATCAGCGGGTTTGGGACACGCTCCTACGAGCAGTACTTC. The chain couples TRBV10-3 to TRBJ2-7, with D perhaps TRBD1 (6 bases). Germline V gives CDR1 ENHRY, CDR2 SYGVKD. V lost 6 bases, J lost 0 bases, and 15 bases lay in between. The CDR3 has 15 amino acids.

The CDR3 DNA sequence: TGTGCCAGCAGTTTGGGGGGACGTCGATCCTATGGCTACACCTTC. Translated, it gives CASSLGGRRSYGYTF. This chain uses TRBV28 with TRBJ1-2; possible D gene TRBD1, 5 bases. The V gene's germline CDR1 is MDHEN and CDR2 SYDVKM. The CDR3 runs to 15 residues. V was pared by 3 bases and J by 4 bases, with 15 bases between.

This chain joins TRBV28 and TRBJ2-2; TRBD2 agrees at 12 bases. The length of the CDR3 is 16 residues. Germline trimming cut 2 bases from V and 6 bases from J; bases unmatched to any gene: 4. The germline CDR1 and CDR2 sequences are MDHEN and SYDVKM. CDR3 in DNA: TGTGCCAGCAGTTTAAGACTAGCGGGGGTCCCCGGGGAGCTGTTTTTT. The encoded protein is CASSLRLAGVPGELFF.

This chain connects TRBV6-1 to TRBJ2-1, with TRBD2 as a possible D gene (6 bases). Trimming took off 7 bases at V and 8 bases at J, with 18 bases between the two ends. CDR1 and CDR2 (germline): MNHNS, SASEGT. The CDR3 loop spans 14 amino acids. In nucleotides, the CDR3 is TGTGCCAGCATGTCACTACACACGGGGGATGAGCAGTTCTTC. This encodes CASMSLHTGDEQFF.

This clone was seen a handful of times. This chain uses TRBV5-1 with TRBJ2-6, with D tentatively TRBD1 (6 bases). V was trimmed by 0 bases and J by 3 bases, leaving 10 bases between them. Germline V gene lookup returns CDR1 SGHRS and CDR2 YFSETQ. This CDR3 region has 16 residues. The CDR3, as DNA: TGCGCCAGCAGCTTGGGGCAGGGGCGTGGGGCCAACGTCCTGACTTTC. This gives the protein CASSLGQGRGANVLTF.

CDR3 loop: CASSFRDSPLHF. The CDR3 DNA reads TGTGCCAGCAGCTTTAGGGATTCACCCCTCCACTTT. The chain has TRBV7-6 and TRBJ1-6; D gene ambiguous. CDR3 size: 12 residues. V lost 3 bases and J 8 bases, leaving 5 bases between the germline ends. CDR1 is SGHVS, CDR2 FNYEAQ, per germline.

This clone was observed a handful of times. J is TRBJ2-7 and V is TRBV10-3; 9 bases line up with TRBD1. This CDR3 comprises 14 residues. V was pared by 8 bases and J by 6 bases, with 11 bases of the junction left unmatched. Germline-derived CDR1 and CDR2 are ENHRY and SYGVKD. The CDR3 loop reads CAISLGTGYVEQYF. CDR3 bases: TGTGCCATCTCACTCGGGACAGGGTATGTCGAGCAGTACTTC.

In DNA form, the CDR3 reads TGTGCCAGCAGCTTAGAACAGGGGGTCTATCAGCCCCAGCATTTT. Amino acids: CASSLEQGVYQPQHF. This chain joins TRBV7-6 and TRBJ1-5; 8 bases are shared with TRBD1. J was trimmed by 5 bases and V by 1 base; bases with no gene match: 4. The CDR3 contains 15 residues. Germline-derived CDR1 and CDR2 are SGHVS and FNYEAQ.

The V call is TRBV6-1, the J call TRBJ2-3, with 9 nucleotides matching TRBD2. The CDR3 runs 14 residues. Per germline, CDR1 MNHNS and CDR2 SASEGT. Trimming at V came to 4 bases and at J to 5 bases, leaving 4 bases not matched to a gene. DNA for the CDR3: TGTGCCAGCAGTGGCGGCGGGGGGGGAGATACGCAGTATTTT. This sequence encodes CASSGGGGGDTQYF.

The chain recombines TRBV6-6 with TRBJ2-7; no firm D call. The germline V gene has CDR1 MNHNY and CDR2 SVGAGI (reference sequence). Between the trimmed V and J ends, which lost 0 bases and 1 base, there was a span of 10 bases. CDR3 length equals 15 residues. CDR3 nucleotides: TGTGCCAGCAGTTACTCCGGCTCCCTATCCTACGAGCAGTACTTC. It yields the protein CASSYSGSLSYEQYF.

The chain carries TRBV7-2 and TRBJ2-7; D possibly corresponds to TRBD1 (6 bases). The CDR3 spans 15 residues. The V end was cut by 5 bases, the J end by 1 base, with 15 bases between. Germline V CDR1 and CDR2: SGHTA, FQGNSA. The CDR3 nucleotides are TGTGCCAGCAGCATCACTACCGGACAGTCCTACGAGCAGTACTTC. Translated: CASSITTGQSYEQYF.

The chain couples TRBV5-4 to TRBJ2-1, with 8 positions matching TRBD1. This CDR3 is built from 15 residues. Germline-derived CDR1 and CDR2 are SGHNT and YYREEE (reference sequence). The trim removed 4 bases at V and 3 bases at J, leaving 6 bases unmatched. The chain's CDR3 is CASSALDRGYNEQFF. The CDR3 DNA follows: TGTGCCAGCAGCGCCTTAGACAGGGGCTACAATGAGCAGTTCTTC.

The gene calls are TRBV18 and TRBJ1-5; no definite D call. This CDR3 contains 16 residues. Trimming left V 3 bases short and J 2 bases short, with 14 bases between. Per germline, CDR1 KGHSH and CDR2 LQKENI. The CDR3 loop is CASSPEKRDGNQPQHF. CDR3 in DNA: TGTGCCAGCTCACCCGAGAAACGGGATGGCAATCAGCCCCAGCATTTT.

This clone was detected once. The chain uses TRBV28 and TRBJ2-5; tentatively, D is TRBD1 (8 bases). V lost 5 bases and J lost 5, with 18 bases in between. This CDR3 is built from 15 residues. The germline V gene encodes CDR1 MDHEN and CDR2 SYDVKM. CDR3 protein: CASSDGQGGMETQYF. The CDR3, as DNA: TGTGCCAGCAGTGACGGACAGGGAGGGATGGAGACCCAGTACTTC.

The gene calls are TRBV19 and TRBJ2-3, with TRBD2 identical over 13 bases. V shed 7 bases and J 4 bases; nucleotides not matched to a gene: 2. CDR1 and CDR2 (germline): LNHDA, SQIVND (reference sequence). The CDR3 runs 14 residues. The CDR3 region is CASTGLAGADTQYF. CDR3 DNA sequence: TGTGCCAGTACCGGACTAGCGGGAGCAGATACGCAGTATTTT.

V and J are TRBV5-5 and TRBJ2-7; tentatively, D is TRBD1 (6 bases). Looked up from germline, CDR1 is SGHKS and CDR2 is YYEKEE (reference sequence). The CDR3 has 15 residues. V gave up 1 base and J gave up 2 bases, with 13 bases separating them. The CDR3 sequence: CASSLTQGRAYEQYF. In nucleotides, the CDR3 is TGTGCCAGCAGCTTGACACAGGGTCGTGCCTACGAGCAGTACTTC.

The V call is TRBV6-6, the J call TRBJ1-2; weak D call: TRBD1 (5 bases). In germline, CDR1 is MNHNY, CDR2 SVGAGI (reference sequence). V gave up 2 bases and J gave up 0 bases, with 7 bases separating them. This CDR3 comprises 14 residues. In nucleotides, the CDR3 is TGTGCCAGCAGTTACGGGGCCCCTAACTATGGCTACACCTTC. Translating gives CASSYGAPNYGYTF.

This chain links TRBV12-5 with TRBJ1-1, with 8 bases aligning to TRBD1. CDR1 and CDR2 (germline): LGHNT, FRNRAP. This CDR3 is 15 amino acids long. V dropped 1 base and J dropped 4; count of bases not matched to a gene: 5. The CDR3 DNA is TGTGCTAGTGGTTTGGGGCAGGGGGCGACCACTGAAGCTTTCTTT. Translating it yields CASGLGQGATTEAFF.

The chain links TRBV5-4 to TRBJ2-1; 11 bases fit TRBD2. Trimming cost V 4 bases and J 8 bases; bases outside gene matches: 14. The germline V gene has CDR1 SGHNT and CDR2 YYREEE (reference sequence). CDR3 length: 17 residues. CDR3: CASSPRLAGSKGDEQFF. The DNA for the CDR3 is TGTGCCAGCAGCCCTCGACTAGCGGGAAGTAAGGGGGATGAGCAGTTCTTC.

The chain joins TRBV28 to TRBJ2-3; 10 positions match TRBD2. CDR1 is MDHEN, CDR2 SYDVKM, per germline. J gave up 10 bases and V 7 bases, and 17 bases lay outside the gene matches. The CDR3 consists of 16 residues. CDR3 in amino acids: CASNLLAGMAGNPQYF. The CDR3 nucleotides read TGTGCCAGCAACTTACTAGCGGGAATGGCGGGGAATCCGCAGTATTTT.

This sequence joins TRBV18 and TRBJ2-5, with TRBD1 identical over 7 bases. V was clipped by 3 bases and J by 1 base; unmatched bases: 8. In germline, CDR1 is KGHSH, CDR2 LQKENI. CDR3 length equals 16 residues. The CDR3, as DNA: TGTGCCAGCTCACCGGTCTGGGCAGGGGGCCAAGAGACCCAGTACTTC. Translation gives CASSPVWAGGQETQYF.

The chain combines TRBV7-9 with TRBJ2-1; the D gene is possibly TRBD2 (5 bases). The CDR3 is 13 amino acids. Trimming pared 5 bases from V and 9 bases from J, leaving 14 bases between. Germline CDR1 is SEHNR and CDR2 is FQNEAQ (reference sequence). The CDR3 region is CASSPPLVGEQFF. Written as DNA, the CDR3 is TGTGCCAGCAGCCCTCCACTAGTTGGTGAGCAGTTCTTC.